These T cell receptor beta chains were read from a single sample in a study of blood T cells in healthy people across ages. TCRdb used MiXCR to reprocess the 5' RACE reads, holding one entry per CDR3 protein. The sample lists 1.5 million to 2 million distinct CDR3 sequences, 28% occurring once. The specimen was blood. The receptors here all came from a woman under 40 in good health. Both conserved end residues are part of each CDR3. A D gene is named only where the DNA matches it firmly. Clone size is shown for a subset of rows, as once, few, many or a class of expanded clone.

.	TRBD2	TRBJ2-3	TRBV7-8	TGTGCCAGCAGCAAAAGCGGGAACACAGATACGCAGTATTTT	CASSKSGNTDTQYF
.	.	TRBJ2-7	TRBV3-1	TGTGCCAGCAGCAGGAACGGGGGATACGAGCAGTACTTC	CASSRNGGYEQYF
few	TRBD2	TRBJ2-3	TRBV27	TGTGCCAGCAGTGCGGCGGGGGGGCCTGGATCGGATACGCAGTATTTT	CASSAAGGPGSDTQYF
few	TRBD2	TRBJ2-5	TRBV5-1	TGCGCCAGCAGCTTAGGGACTAGCGGGGGAGAAGAGACCCAGTACTTC	CASSLGTSGGEETQYF
many	TRBD1	TRBJ2-3	TRBV29-1	TGCAGCGTTGAACGGCAGGGGGCGATCACAGATACGCAGTATTTT	CSVERQGAITDTQYF
.	.	TRBJ1-2	TRBV4-1	TGCGCCAGCAGCCATGCCCCCGGGGGGCCACACTATGGCTACACCTTC	CASSHAPGGPHYGYTF
once	TRBD2	TRBJ2-1	TRBV5-1	TGCGCCAGCAGCTTGGAAGACGGGACTAGACCTTACGGCGAGCAGTTCTTC	CASSLEDGTRPYGEQFF
many	.	TRBJ2-1	TRBV10-3	TGTGCCATCAGTGACAAGTCGGGGTCCTACAATGAGCAGTTCTTC	CAISDKSGSYNEQFF
.	.	TRBJ1-1	TRBV27	TGTGCCAGCAGTCCGGGTCCTTTAGGGACTGAAGCTTTCTTT	CASSPGPLGTEAFF
few	TRBD2	TRBJ2-1	TRBV12-3/TRBV12-4	TGTGCCAGCAGCCTGACTAGCCATGAGCAGTTCTTC	CASSLTSHEQFF
.	.	TRBJ1-2	TRBV28	TGTGCCAGCAGCCTACCGGTCTCAGCGAAGAGTAATGGCTACACCTTC	CASSLPVSAKSNGYTF
.	TRBD2	TRBJ2-2	TRBV5-1	TGCGCCAGCAGCTTGGAACCAGCGGGAGGGCTTACGGAGCTGTTTTTT	CASSLEPAGGLTELFF
few	TRBD1	TRBJ1-5	TRBV20-1	TGCAGTGCTAGAGAGGGGGACAGGGGGCTCGAGAGCAATCAGCCCCAGCATTTT	CSAREGDRGLESNQPQHF
few	.	TRBJ2-3	TRBV28	TGTGCCAGCAGTTCCCCAGGGACGTCCCCAGATACGCAGTATTTT	CASSSPGTSPDTQYF
.	.	TRBJ2-3	TRBV28	TGTGCCAGTAATGGGACCATCACAGATACGCAGTATTTT	CASNGTITDTQYF
few	TRBD2	TRBJ2-7	TRBV7-6	TGTGCCGGCGGACTAGCGGGAGATAGGGAGCAGTACTTC	CAGGLAGDREQYF
.	.	TRBJ1-5	TRBV18	TGTGCCAGCTCGCGCGCCGTTGGCCAGATCAATCAGCCCCAGCATTTT	CASSRAVGQINQPQHF
.	.	TRBJ1-5	TRBV7-2	TGTGCCAGCAGCTTAGGCGGCAGCTATAGCAATCAGCCCCAGCATTTT	CASSLGGSYSNQPQHF
many	.	TRBJ1-2	TRBV29-1	TGCAGCGTGGGCGGGGGGCGCCTCTATGGCTACACCTTC	CSVGGGRLYGYTF
.	.	TRBJ1-2	TRBV12-3/TRBV12-4	TGTGCCAGCAGCCCGGGGTCTCGAGGCTACACCTTC	CASSPGSRGYTF
.	.	TRBJ1-5	TRBV12-3/TRBV12-4	TGTGCCAGCAGCCCAACTTTAGGGACGGATAGCAATCAGCCCCAGCATTTT	CASSPTLGTDSNQPQHF
.	TRBD2	TRBJ2-7	TRBV5-6	TGTGCCAGCAGCTTGGCGGGACTAGCGGGGCAAGAGCAGTACTTC	CASSLAGLAGQEQYF
many	TRBD2	TRBJ2-1	TRBV12-3/TRBV12-4	TGTGCCAGCAGCCGCTCTAGCGGGAGTGTCCTAGTTGGGAATGAGCAGTTCTTC	CASSRSSGSVLVGNEQFF
many	.	TRBJ1-2	TRBV6-5	TGTGCCGCAGGGGCTCACGGACGAAACTATGGCTACACCTTC	CAAGAHGRNYGYTF
.	.	TRBJ1-1	TRBV29-1	TGCAGCGTTCGGGGTTTCAACACTGAAGCTTTCTTT	CSVRGFNTEAFF
.	.	TRBJ1-5	TRBV19	TGTGCCAGTAGAAAGGCGGGGGGTAGCGATCGGCCCCAGCATTTT	CASRKAGGSDRPQHF
few	TRBD2	TRBJ2-4	TRBV6-5	TGTGCCAGCAGTTGGGGATTGGGGAGGGGAAACATTCAGTACTTC	CASSWGLGRGNIQYF
few	TRBD2	TRBJ2-3	TRBV20-1	TGCAGTGCTAGAGATATCCTGTTGGCTAGCGGGATTAAGCAGTATTTT	CSARDILLASGIKQYF
.	.	TRBJ2-1	TRBV7-2	TGTGCCAGCAGCCGGGTAGGGGGGGGCCGGGAGTCCTACAATGAGCAGTTCTTC	CASSRVGGGRESYNEQFF
few	.	TRBJ1-1	TRBV6-5	TGTGCCAGCAGTTATTGGCAGACGGCTGAAGCTTTCTTT	CASSYWQTAEAFF
.	.	TRBJ2-1	TRBV11-3	TGTGCCAGCAGCTTGGGGGGGCTTACAAGTAATGAGCAGTTCTTC	CASSLGGLTSNEQFF
.	.	TRBJ1-3	TRBV29-1	TGCAGCGTCTCCAACAGGTCTGGAAACACCATATATTTT	CSVSNRSGNTIYF
many	TRBD1	TRBJ2-7	TRBV29-1	TGCAGCGTTTCCAGGGGACAGGGCGAGCAGTACTTC	CSVSRGQGEQYF
.	.	TRBJ2-1	TRBV10-3	TGTGCCATCAGCCCGTCGATTCGCTTTGGTGGTGAGCAGTTCTTC	CAISPSIRFGGEQFF
once	.	TRBJ1-1	TRBV12-5	TGTGCTAGTGGTTTTCTATCAGGGTCGGAAGAAGCTTTCTTT	CASGFLSGSEEAFF
.	.	TRBJ1-1	TRBV3-1	TGTGCCAGCAGTACAGACAGAAACGCTTTCTTT	CASSTDRNAFF
few	.	TRBJ1-2	TRBV11-2	TGTGCCAGCAGCTTACGCCTCTCCTATGGCTACACCTTC	CASSLRLSYGYTF
.	.	TRBJ1-5	TRBV27	TGTGCCAGCAGCCCCCTCAACCCCCTAAGAACTAGCAATCAGCCCCAGCATTTT	CASSPLNPLRTSNQPQHF
.	.	TRBJ2-3	TRBV11-2	TGTGCCAGCAGATGGCGGGGCGATCACCGGGATACGCAGTATTTT	CASRWRGDHRDTQYF
.	.	TRBJ1-2	TRBV21-1	TGTGCCAGCAGCAAGGGAAGGGAAACTAACTATGGCTACACCTTC	CASSKGRETNYGYTF
.	TRBD1	TRBJ2-1	TRBV28	TGTGCCAGCAGTTTATCTGGTAGGGGGCGGAACAATGAGCAGTTCTTC	CASSLSGRGRNNEQFF
few	.	TRBJ2-3	TRBV2	TGTGCCAGCAGGAGGGAGGAAGACACAGATACGCAGTATTTT	CASRREEDTDTQYF
many	.	TRBJ2-1	TRBV29-1	TGCAGTCTCTTGCCCCGGACAATCGCGAATGAGCAGTTCTTC	CSLLPRTIANEQFF
.	.	TRBJ2-5	TRBV7-9	TGTGCCAGCAGACCCACGAGCAGCCAAGAGACCCAGTACTTC	CASRPTSSQETQYF
.	.	TRBJ2-3	TRBV10-2	TGCGCCAGCAGTGAGTACCGGACATCTAGCACAGATACGCAGTATTTT	CASSEYRTSSTDTQYF
.	.	TRBJ2-3	TRBV6-6	TGTGCCGGCAGTCGGAGGGGGGCTGGAGATACGCAGTATTTT	CAGSRRGAGDTQYF
few	.	TRBJ1-2	TRBV5-1	TGCGCCAGCAGCTTTATCCGGAATGACTATGGCTACACCTTC	CASSFIRNDYGYTF
few	TRBD2	TRBJ2-3	TRBV5-1	TGCGCCAGCAGCCCTTTGGAGCGGGGAGGCACAGATACGCCGTATTTT	CASSPLERGGTDTPYF
.	TRBD1	TRBJ2-5	TRBV28	TGTGCCAGCAGCTGGTCGGTAGGGGGCTTCCGGGAGACCCAGTACTTC	CASSWSVGGFRETQYF
many	.	TRBJ2-5	TRBV10-1	TGCGCCAGCAGTGAGTCCGCAGGTTTAAGGGGTGAGCAGTACTTC	CASSESAGLRGEQYF
.	TRBD1	TRBJ1-2	TRBV20-1	TGCAGTGCCCCGAGGCAGGGGGCGGGAGGCTACACCTTC	CSAPRQGAGGYTF
many	.	TRBJ1-2	TRBV7-9	TGTGCCAGCAGCTTAGGGGACGATAACTATGGCTACACCTTC	CASSLGDDNYGYTF
.	TRBD1	TRBJ2-3	TRBV12-3/TRBV12-4	TGTGCCAGCAGCCCTCAGACAGGGATGGGCACAGGTACGCAGTATTTT	CASSPQTGMGTGTQYF
many	TRBD2	TRBJ2-5	TRBV6-5	TGTGCCAGCAGTTACTCGACTAGCGGGGGGCAAGAGACCCAGTACTTC	CASSYSTSGGQETQYF
once	.	TRBJ1-2	TRBV30	TGTGCCTGGAGATCGTCCGGGCGGGCTGATGGCTACACCTTC	CAWRSSGRADGYTF